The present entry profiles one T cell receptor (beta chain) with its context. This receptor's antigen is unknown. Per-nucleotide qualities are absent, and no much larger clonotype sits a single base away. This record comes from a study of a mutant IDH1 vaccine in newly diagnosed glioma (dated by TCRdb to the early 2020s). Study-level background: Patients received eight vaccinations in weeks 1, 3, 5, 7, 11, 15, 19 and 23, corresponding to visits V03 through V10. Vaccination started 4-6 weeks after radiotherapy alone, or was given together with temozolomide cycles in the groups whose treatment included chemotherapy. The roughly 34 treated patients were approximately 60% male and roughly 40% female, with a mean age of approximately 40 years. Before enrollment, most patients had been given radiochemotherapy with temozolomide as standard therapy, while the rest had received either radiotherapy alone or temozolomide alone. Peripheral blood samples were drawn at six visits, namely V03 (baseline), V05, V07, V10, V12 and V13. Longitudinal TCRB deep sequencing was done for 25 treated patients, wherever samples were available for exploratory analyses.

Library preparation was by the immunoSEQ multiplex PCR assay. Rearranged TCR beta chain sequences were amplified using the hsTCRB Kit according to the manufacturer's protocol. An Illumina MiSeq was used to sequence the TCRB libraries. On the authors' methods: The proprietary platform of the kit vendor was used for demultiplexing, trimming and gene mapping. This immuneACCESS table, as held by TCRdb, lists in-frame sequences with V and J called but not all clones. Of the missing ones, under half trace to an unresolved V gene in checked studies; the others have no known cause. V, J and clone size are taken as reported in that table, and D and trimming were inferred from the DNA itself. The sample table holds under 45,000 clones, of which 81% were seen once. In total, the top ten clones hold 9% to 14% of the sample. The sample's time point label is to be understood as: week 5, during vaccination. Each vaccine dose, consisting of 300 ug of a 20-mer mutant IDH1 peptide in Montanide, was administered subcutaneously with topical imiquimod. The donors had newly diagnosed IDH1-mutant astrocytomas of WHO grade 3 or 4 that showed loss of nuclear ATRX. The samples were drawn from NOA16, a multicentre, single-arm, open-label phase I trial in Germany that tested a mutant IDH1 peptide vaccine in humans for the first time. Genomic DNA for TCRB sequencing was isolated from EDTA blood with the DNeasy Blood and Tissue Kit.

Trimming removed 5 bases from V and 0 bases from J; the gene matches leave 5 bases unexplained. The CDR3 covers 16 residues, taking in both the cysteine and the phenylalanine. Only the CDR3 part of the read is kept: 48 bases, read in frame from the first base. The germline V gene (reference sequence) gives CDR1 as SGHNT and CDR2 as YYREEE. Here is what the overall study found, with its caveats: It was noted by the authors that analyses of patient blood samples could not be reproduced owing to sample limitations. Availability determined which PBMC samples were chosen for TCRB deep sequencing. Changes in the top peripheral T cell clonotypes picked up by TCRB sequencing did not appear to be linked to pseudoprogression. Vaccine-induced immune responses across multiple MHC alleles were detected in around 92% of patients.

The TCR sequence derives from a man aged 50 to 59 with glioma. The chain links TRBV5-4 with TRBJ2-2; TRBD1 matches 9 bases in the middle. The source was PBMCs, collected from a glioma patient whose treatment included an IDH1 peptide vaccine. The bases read TGTGCCAGCAGGTGGGGACAGGGCGCGAACACCGGGGAGCTGTTTTTT. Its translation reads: CASRWGQGANTGELFF.